Listed here is a single T cell receptor beta chain. PCR was performed using 60 Vbeta and 13 Jbeta primers. The method was immunoSEQ multiplex PCR; TCRdb's version includes in-frame clones alone and lacks a portion of them. The sample holds fewer than 250,000 clones, about 86% seen once. This sample stems from a study of cytomegalovirus exposure and HLA in healthy donors. Per germline, CDR1 LGHNA and CDR2 YSLEER. V shed 5 bases and J shed 5 bases, with 21 bases lying between them. This CDR3 spans 16 amino acids. This clonotype was obtained from a middle-aged man in good health and CMV-seropositive. Sequencing was done on a sample of PBMCs. This sequence joins TRBV4-3 and TRBJ1-2; D is possibly TRBD1 (6 bases). For the CDR3, the DNA is TGCGCCAGCAGCTCCAAGTTTACAGGGAACCAGTATGGCTACACCTTC. Translating it yields CASSSKFTGNQYGYTF.